Detailed here is one T cell receptor (beta chain). What it binds is not known. At one of its ends the junction is not consistent with the germline gene, which may arise from a read error. PCR primers comprised 60 Vbeta and 13 Jbeta primers. The table came from immunoSEQ multiplex PCR; TCRdb's copy has only in-frame clones and leaves some out. The repertoire includes a few hundred thousand clones, 75% to 80% of them detected once, and around 1.7% sits in the top ten. The data are from a study of cytomegalovirus exposure and HLA in healthy donors. This CDR3 contains 16 residues. Looked up from germline, CDR1 is GTSNPN and CDR2 is SVGIG (reference sequence). Study-level findings and limits: Earlier findings revealed that most TCR beta V segments proved productive either about 87% or about 30% of the time.

Source material: PBMCs. The source is a man younger than 30 in good health and CMV-seronegative. The chain links TRBV30 to TRBJ2-5; TRBD2 matches at 7 bases. The CDR3 spells CAWSGGLAAPQEAQYF. For the CDR3, the DNA is TGTGCCTGGAGTGGGGGTCTAGCGGCGCCGCAAGAGGCCCAGTACTTC.